Here is one T cell receptor (beta chain) with its context. Its antigen remains unidentified. No base-level quality is on record; no much larger clone is a single base apart. TCRbeta CDR3 regions were amplified from genomic DNA by means of the immunoSEQ Assay, a bias-controlled multiplex PCR. Processing in the source paper ran as follows. Nucleated cell counts per sample were estimated from amplification of reference gene primers within the assay. Sequence reads were collapsed and filtered to measure the absolute abundance of every unique TCRbeta CDR3 rearrangement. For each sample, productive Simpson clonality was calculated as the square root of Simpson's diversity index across productive rearrangements. Here the immuneACCESS table is served through TCRdb, limited to in-frame sequences with V and J called. Missing clones are a known gap in these copies; in checked studies unresolved V genes cover under half, and the rest lacks a known reason. That table supplies the V and J calls and clone size; D and trimming were determined from the DNA. This sample comprises 150,000 to 200,000 clones, about 80% of them detected only once. In total, the top ten clones hold around 12% of the sample.

This specimen belongs to a study of blood T cell repertoires in COVID-19 (TCRdb year 2020). A note on the overall study: Collaborator samples came from the United States, Italy and Spain and covered acute and convalescent phases of COVID-19. The prospective study material was composed of cDNA or gDNA derived from T cells, B-cell-depleted T cells, or PBMCs. The dataset comprised deeply sampled blood TCRbeta repertoires from subjects exposed to, actively infected with, or recovered from COVID-19. The repertoires were made available in a free public database intended to serve as a resource for research on the immune response to SARS-CoV-2. Samples were obtained from the ongoing ImmuneRACE study (first 160 participants) and from 1,254 subjects provided by 6 global collaborators. A de-identified subject ID, COVID-19 status, age in years and sex were almost always included in the sample metadata. Where available, HLA class I and class II types were obtained from metadata supplied by the sample provider rather than from assay-based typing. Results and caveats for the whole study, not just this receptor: How much clinical and demographic metadata was included differed by source and by participant, and the metadata was provided uncurated.

The CDR3 covers 17 residues, taking in both the cysteine and the phenylalanine. Left in the record is the CDR3 DNA by itself, 51 bases read in frame from the first base. V is pruned by 5 bases and J by 3 bases, leaving 7 bases of the junction without a gene match. The germline V gene provides CDR1 MDHEN and CDR2 SYDVKM. Enrolling through a virtual design, the prospective study's participants ranged in age from roughly 18 to 90 years and lived across roughly 24 United States geographic areas. In the prospective study, participants were assigned to cohorts based on the clinical history participants reported in a screening survey and a study questionnaire. ImmuneRACE Cohort 3 recovered participants were defined by two consecutive negative NP/OP PCR tests, healthcare professional clearance, or symptom resolution. In the prospective study, whole blood, serum and a nasopharyngeal or oropharyngeal swab were collected from each participant by mobile phlebotomists. Participants in the prospective study had the option to provide additional blood draws and questionnaires over a roughly two-month period. Before DNA extraction, prospective study blood samples were shipped either frozen or at room temperature.

Input material: PBMCs or T cells enriched from blood (not recorded which). This sequence originates from a man between 45 and 60 years old who had recovered from COVID-19. The rearrangement combines TRBV28 with TRBJ1-4, with 12 bases in between that match TRBD1. The bases read TGTGCCAGCAGTAGGGGGGGACAGGGGGCCTCTAATGAAAAACTGTTTTTT. Its translation reads: CASSRGGQGASNEKLFF.